The 6 T cell receptor beta chains below all came from one sample that was sequenced in a study of blood T cells in healthy people across ages (dated by TCRdb to the mid-2010s). The library was generated by 5' RACE. TCRdb lists the instrument as Illumina HiSeq 2500. The second PCR ran for roughly 7 to 11 cycles and used a J-beta primer mix along with a sample-barcoded 5' primer. TCRdb's own reprocessing of the public reads used fastp at Q25 and MiXCR and kept productive beta chains. Rows with one shared CDR3 protein collapse into an entry with the most common genes and DNA. The sample table holds 900,000 to 950,000 distinct CDR3 sequences, of which 25% to 35% were seen once. The ten largest clonotypes hold 10% to 13% of the sample. These data were also filed under a second study, of T cells of mothers and their children.

Source material: blood. These receptor sequences come from a woman aged 40 to 55 in good health.

The chain is built from TRBV3-1 and TRBJ1-4; 7 nucleotides match TRBD1. The V gene end was trimmed by 1 base and the J gene end by 6 bases; junction bases not matched to a gene: 8. The CDR3 sequence is 16 residues long. CDR1 and CDR2 (germline): LGHDT, YNNKEL (reference sequence). The CDR3 reads CASSQGQGNFYEKLFF. The CDR3 DNA sequence: TGTGCCAGCAGCCAAGGACAGGGTAATTTTTATGAAAAACTGTTTTTT. Full variable domain (missing parts from reference TRBV3-1 and TRBJ1-4): DTAVSQTPKYLVTQMGNDKSIKCEQNLGHDTMYWYKQDSKKFLKIMFSYNNKELIINETVPNRFSPKSPDKAHLNLHINSLELGDSAVYFCASSQGQGNFYEKLFFGSGTQLSVL.

The chain recombines TRBV4-1 with TRBJ1-5; D not resolved. The CDR3 is made up of 16 amino acids. V lost 4 bases to trimming and J lost 2 bases, with 15 bases between them. From germline, CDR1 is MGHRA and CDR2 YSYEKL. CDR3 loop: CASSPSGVKGNQPQHF. In nucleotides, the CDR3 is TGCGCCAGCAGCCCGTCCGGGGTAAAGGGCAATCAGCCCCAGCATTTT.

The chain carries TRBV2 and TRBJ2-1; 9 positions match TRBD2. Germline V gives CDR1 SNHLY, CDR2 FYNNEI. With 0 bases clipped from V and 10 bases from J, the junction kept 10 bases outside the gene matches. This CDR3 has 16 amino acids. CDR3 amino acids: CASSEALLAGQSEQFF. CDR3 nucleotide sequence: TGTGCCAGCAGTGAAGCGCTTCTAGCGGGGCAGAGCGAGCAGTTCTTC.

The chain carries TRBV30 and TRBJ2-5; 7 bases line up with TRBD1. J gave up 11 bases and V 8 bases, and 8 bases lay outside the gene matches. CDR3 length: 10 amino acids. Per the germline V gene, CDR1 is GTSNPN and CDR2 is SVGIG (reference sequence). CDR3: CAGQDNEQYF. In nucleotides, the CDR3 is TGTGCCGGACAGGACAATGAGCAGTACTTC.

This clonotype was detected a few times. The rearrangement joins TRBV6-1 to TRBJ1-1; no clear D. V lost 4 bases, J lost 0 bases, and 15 bases lay in between. The CDR3 covers 16 residues. CDR1 is MNHNS and CDR2 is SASEGT in the germline V gene. The CDR3 sequence is CASSAKGQVLNTEAFF. The CDR3 bases are TGTGCCAGCAGTGCAAAAGGTCAGGTATTGAACACTGAAGCTTTCTTT.

The V call is TRBV7-9, the J call TRBJ2-3; D is undetermined. The CDR3 is 14 residues long. V lost 2 bases and J lost 2, with 8 bases in between. The germline CDR1 and CDR2 sequences are SEHNR and FQNEAQ (reference sequence). In DNA form, the CDR3 reads TGTGCCAGCAGCTTAATCACTAACACAGATACGCAGTATTTT. It translates to CASSLITNTDTQYF.